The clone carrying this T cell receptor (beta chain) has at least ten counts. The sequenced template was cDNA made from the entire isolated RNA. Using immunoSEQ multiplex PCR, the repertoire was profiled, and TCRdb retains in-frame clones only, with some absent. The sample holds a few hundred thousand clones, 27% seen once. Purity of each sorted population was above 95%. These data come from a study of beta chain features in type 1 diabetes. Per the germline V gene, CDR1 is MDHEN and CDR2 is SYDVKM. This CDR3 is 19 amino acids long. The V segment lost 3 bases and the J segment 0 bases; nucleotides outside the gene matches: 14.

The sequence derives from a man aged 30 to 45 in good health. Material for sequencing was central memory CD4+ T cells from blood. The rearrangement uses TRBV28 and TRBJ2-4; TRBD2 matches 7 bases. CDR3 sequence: CASSFSPRGAGIAKNIQYF. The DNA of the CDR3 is TGTGCCAGCAGTTTCTCCCCCCGGGGAGCGGGAATAGCCAAAAACATTCAGTACTTC.